The count of the clone carrying this T cell receptor beta chain is one. Its antigen is as yet unknown. The assay was immunoSEQ multiplex PCR, and TCRdb's table has in-frame clones only and misses some. The profile shows tens of thousands of clones, approximately 84% of them singletons. The sample originates from a study of T cells in localized non-small cell lung cancer. This CDR3 has 13 residues. V lost 6 bases, J lost 3 bases, and 1 base stayed unmatched. The germline V gene encodes CDR1 LNHDA and CDR2 SQIVND (reference sequence). Overall study results and limits: Greater T cell density in blood accompanied longer overall survival. Because researchers sequenced only one region of the tumor, heterogeneity is still possible. When the top 100 tumor clones were examined, a median around 58 of them also appeared in the adjacent lung, which was paired and uninvolved. Among the tissues sampled, uninvolved adjacent lung had the highest T cell clonality, above tumor.

The TCR was taken from a female donor of 60 years or more with stage I lung adenocarcinoma. Specimen: peripheral blood, collected before any cancer treatment. The V call is TRBV19, the J call TRBJ2-3, with 9 nucleotides matching TRBD1. The CDR3 DNA follows: TGTGCCAGTAGACAGGGGGCAACAGATACGCAGTATTTT. Protein: CASRQGATDTQYF.